The 26 T cell receptor beta chains reported below all come from one sample, sequenced in a study of Ad26.COV2.S vaccination and SARS-CoV-2 variants. The method was immunoSEQ multiplex PCR; TCRdb's version includes in-frame clones alone and lacks a portion of them. The sample records 510,000 or so clones, around 88% being singletons. Indicated treatment: roughly 20 received Ad26.COV2.S at low or high dose, single or two shots; five or six received placebo; per-sample allocation not given. Collection of samples fell on day 63 after the first vaccine or placebo injection. Here the sequenced sample was peripheral blood, taken in a trial of Ad26.COV2.S vaccine versus placebo. These receptors were taken from a person aged 18 to 65 who received the Ad26.COV2.S COVID-19 vaccine or a placebo.

The genes are TRBV25-1 and TRBJ1-1; maybe TRBD1 (5 bases). The germline V gene encodes CDR1 MGHDK and CDR2 SYGVNS. The CDR3 runs to 14 residues. Trimming took off 7 bases at V and 0 bases at J, with 12 bases between the two ends. CDR3 coding DNA: TGTGCCAGCAAAGCCCAGGGTGTGAACACTGAAGCTTTCTTT. Amino acid sequence: CASKAQGVNTEAFF. Full variable domain (rest looked up from reference TRBV25-1 and TRBJ1-1): EADIYQTPRYLVIGTGKKITLECSQTMGHDKMYWYQQDPGMELHLIHYSYGVNSTEKGDLSSESTVSRIRTEHFPLTLESARPSHTSQYLCASKAQGVNTEAFFGQGTRLTVV.

The chain uses TRBV4-2 and TRBJ1-1, with TRBD1 as a possible D gene (5 bases). This CDR3 spans 16 amino acids. Looked up from germline, CDR1 is LGHNA and CDR2 is YNFKEQ. Trimming removed 2 bases at V and 1 base at J, with 14 bases between. CDR3 sequence reads: CASSQTGPLGNTEAFF. The CDR3 region has the DNA TGTGCCAGCAGCCAAACGGGACCCCTCGGGAACACTGAAGCTTTCTTT.

This chain connects TRBV9 to TRBJ2-3; TRBD1 agrees at 10 bases. This CDR3 is 15 amino acids long. V trimming: 0 bases; J trimming: 6 bases; junction bases outside the gene matches: 4. Per germline, CDR1 SGDLS and CDR2 YYNGEE. CDR3 DNA: TGTGCCAGCAGCGTAGGGGGACAGGGGCTCGATACGCAGTATTTT. Translation gives CASSVGGQGLDTQYF.

The chain combines TRBV4-2 with TRBJ2-3; TRBD1 matches at 10 bases. V was clipped by 4 bases and J by 3 bases; unmatched bases: 7. CDR1 is LGHNA, CDR2 YNFKEQ, per germline. CDR3 size: 16 residues. CDR3 in DNA: TGTGCCAGCAGCCCCTCCGGGACAGGGGTAACAGATACGCAGTATTTT. Its protein is CASSPSGTGVTDTQYF.

The chain is built from TRBV7-8 and TRBJ1-5; D is perhaps TRBD1 (5 bases). CDR3 length: 16 residues. Germline V lookup: CDR1 SGHVS, CDR2 FQNEAQ. Trimming stripped 1 base from V and 2 bases from J, with 12 bases between. CDR3 region: CASSLVSQGGNQPQHF. CDR3 nucleotides: TGTGCCAGCAGCTTAGTCAGTCAGGGCGGCAATCAGCCCCAGCATTTT.

This sequence joins TRBV27 and TRBJ1-4; D possibly corresponds to TRBD1 (5 bases). Between the trimmed V and J ends, which lost 7 bases and 3 bases, there was a span of 18 bases. The length of the CDR3 is 16 residues. Germline loops: CDR1 MNHEY, CDR2 SMNVEV (reference sequence). This CDR3 is CASKGIQGQPNEKLFF. Here the CDR3 DNA reads TGTGCCAGCAAGGGAATCCAGGGCCAGCCTAATGAAAAACTGTTTTTT.

The rearrangement links TRBV5-4 to TRBJ2-5, with 11 bases identical to TRBD1. The CDR3 covers 14 residues. V lost 4 bases, J lost 7 bases, and 6 bases stayed unmatched. Germline values: CDR1 SGHNT, CDR2 YYREEE (reference sequence). Here the CDR3 reads CASSQTGTGGTQYF. CDR3 bases: TGTGCCAGCAGCCAAACCGGGACAGGGGGGACCCAGTACTTC. Full variable domain (remainder filled in from reference TRBV5-4 and TRBJ2-5): ETGVTQSPTHLIKTRGQQVTLRCSSQSGHNTVSWYQQALGQGPQFIFQYYREEENGRGNFPPRFSGLQFPNYSSELNVNALELDDSALYLCASSQTGTGGTQYFGPGTRLLVL.

The genes are TRBV28 and TRBJ2-7, with 8 positions matching TRBD2. The germline V gene has CDR1 MDHEN and CDR2 SYDVKM. V gave up 6 bases and J gave up 7 bases; unmatched junction bases: 11. This CDR3 region has 14 residues. CDR3 in DNA: TGTGCCAGCAGGGGGAGCGGGAGATTGGGTGAGCAGTACTTC. The encoded protein is CASRGSGRLGEQYF.

J is TRBJ1-2 and V is TRBV28; no definite D call. Germline V gives CDR1 MDHEN, CDR2 SYDVKM. Trimming pared 5 bases from V and 2 bases from J, leaving 12 bases between. The CDR3 is 14 amino acids. This CDR3 is CASSPRWLNYGYTF. The CDR3 region has the DNA TGTGCCAGCAGTCCGCGGTGGTTGAACTATGGCTACACCTTC.

The chain has TRBV5-4 and TRBJ1-1; D not resolved. The CDR3 contains 14 residues. Germline CDR1 reads SGHNT; CDR2 reads YYREEE (reference sequence). V was pared by 0 bases and J by 2 bases, with 8 bases between. The CDR3 DNA reads as TGTGCCAGCAGCTTGGAGCGGCAAAACACTGAAGCTTTCTTT. It translates to CASSLERQNTEAFF.

The chain couples TRBV5-1 to TRBJ2-7, with 11 nucleotides matching TRBD2. CDR3 length: 13 residues. Germline CDR1 is SGHRS and CDR2 is YFSETQ. J was trimmed by 3 bases and V by 5 bases; bases with no gene match: 1. The CDR3 nucleotides read TGCGCCAGCAGGGGGACTAGCGGCTACGAGCAGTACTTC. It specifies CASRGTSGYEQYF.

The CDR3 DNA reads as TGTGCCAGCAGCTTAGCAGGGGTGGGTGGCTACACCTTC. Residues: CASSLAGVGGYTF. This chain uses TRBV13 with TRBJ1-2; D is perhaps TRBD1 (6 bases). Looked up from germline, CDR1 is PRHDT and CDR2 is FYEKMQ (reference sequence). This CDR3 has 13 amino acids. V lost 1 base and J 7 bases, leaving 10 bases between the germline ends.

The V call is TRBV7-8, the J call TRBJ1-4, with a possible D match to TRBD1 (5 bases). Germline V lookup: CDR1 SGHVS, CDR2 FQNEAQ. The CDR3 is 16 residues long. V lost 5 bases to trimming and J lost 4 bases, with 17 bases between them. The CDR3 protein is CASSPRRDSDNEKLFF. DNA for the CDR3: TGTGCCAGCAGCCCGAGACGGGACTCCGATAATGAAAAACTGTTTTTT.

The V and J genes are TRBV28 and TRBJ1-4; D might be TRBD1 (5 bases). CDR1 and CDR2 from the germline V gene are MDHEN and SYDVKM. V lost 6 bases to trimming and J lost 5 bases, with 13 bases between them. The CDR3 consists of 14 residues. CDR3 in amino acids: CASSEGPRNEKLFF. CDR3 nucleotides: TGTGCCAGCAGCGAGGGGCCGAGGAATGAAAAACTGTTTTTT.

The J gene is TRBJ2-7, the V gene TRBV6-5; TRBD1 matches 7 bases. The CDR3 loop spans 13 amino acids. Germline assignment: CDR1 MNHEY and CDR2 SVGAGI. V dropped 8 bases and J dropped 6; count of bases not matched to a gene: 10. CDR3 sequence reads: CASSGPGGFEQYF. In DNA, the CDR3 is TGTGCCAGCTCCGGTCCAGGGGGTTTCGAGCAGTACTTC.

V is TRBV9 and J is TRBJ2-1; no clear D gene. The germline CDR1 and CDR2 sequences are SGDLS and YYNGEE. The ends were cut back, 4 bases at V and 10 bases at J, with 18 bases in the middle. The CDR3 spans 14 residues. The CDR3, as DNA: TGTGCCAGCAGCCCCCAGAACCTCGTCGGGGAGCAGTTCTTC. Residues: CASSPQNLVGEQFF. The full variable domain, its missing parts supplied by reference TRBV9 and TRBJ2-1, is DSGVTQTPKHLITATGQRVTLRCSPRSGDLSVYWYQQSLDQGLQFLIQYYNGEERAKGNILERFSAQQFPDLHSELNLSSLELGDSALYFCASSPQNLVGEQFFGPGTRLTVL.

This clone was detected a few times. The rearrangement joins TRBV19 to TRBJ1-5, with 8 bases identical to TRBD1. The CDR3 extends over 17 amino acids. Germline V gives CDR1 LNHDA, CDR2 SQIVND (reference sequence). V was pared by 7 bases and J by 2 bases, with 13 bases of the junction left unmatched. CDR3 DNA sequence: TGTGCCAGTAAGGCAGGGGGCGGACGAGGTGGCAATCAGCCCCAGCATTTT. This codes for CASKAGGGRGGNQPQHF.

The chain joins TRBV7-2 to TRBJ1-3, with D unclear. CDR3 length equals 16 residues. Trimming left V 1 base short and J 0 bases short, with 10 bases between. Germline values: CDR1 SGHTA, CDR2 FQGNSA. CDR3 in amino acids: CASSLDPPGSGNTIYF. CDR3 DNA: TGTGCCAGCAGCTTAGACCCGCCGGGCTCTGGAAACACCATATATTTT. Looking up the rest from reference TRBV7-2 and TRBJ1-3 gives the full variable domain: GAGVSQSPSNKVTEKGKDVELRCDPISGHTALYWYRQSLGQGLEFLIYFQGNSAPDKSGLPSDRFSAERTGGSVSTLTIQRTQQEDSAVYLCASSLDPPGSGNTIYFGEGSWLTVV.

This chain joins TRBV1 and TRBJ1-1. TRBV1 is classified as a pseudogene. The CDR3 sequence is 16 residues long. DNA of the CDR3: TGCACCAGCAGCCCTGGGGGGGTTGGGATAAACACTGAAGCTTTCTTT. Translation gives CTSSPGGVGINTEAFF.

The CDR3 spells CASGELYTQYF. The CDR3 DNA reads TGTGCCAGCGGCGAATTATACACGCAGTATTTT. The J gene is TRBJ2-3, the V gene TRBV14; D gene unclear. This CDR3 comprises 11 residues. V lost 8 bases and J 9 bases, leaving 12 bases between the germline ends. Per the germline V gene, CDR1 is SGHDN and CDR2 is FVKESK.

The J gene is TRBJ1-1, the V gene TRBV3-1 (or the pseudogene TRBV3-2); D is unclear. V lost 10 bases and J lost 1, with 4 bases in between. The CDR3 spans 10 residues. Germline V gene sequence: CDR1 LGHDT, CDR2 YNNKEL (reference sequence). The CDR3 region has the DNA TGTGCCAACCCGAACACTGAAGCTTTCTTT. This encodes CANPNTEAFF.

The rearrangement uses TRBV29-1 and TRBJ1-1, with D tentatively TRBD1 (5 bases). The CDR3 is 14 amino acids. The germline V and J ends were trimmed by 6 bases and 0 bases, with 14 bases remaining between them. Germline V gene sequence: CDR1 SQVTM, CDR2 ANQGSEA. The CDR3 sequence is CSVSTGLMNTEAFF. In DNA, the CDR3 is TGCAGCGTCAGTACGGGACTGATGAACACTGAAGCTTTCTTT. Full variable domain (missing parts from reference TRBV29-1 and TRBJ1-1): SAVISQKPSRDICQRGTSLTIQCQVDSQVTMMFWYRQQPGQSLTLIATANQGSEATYESGFVIDKFPISRPNLTFSTLTVSNMSPEDSSIYLCSVSTGLMNTEAFFGQGTRLTVV.

The rearrangement uses TRBV11-2 and TRBJ1-3, with a tentative D call TRBD1 (5 bases). Germline V gene sequence: CDR1 SGHAT, CDR2 FQNNGV. The CDR3 consists of 15 residues. The germline V and J ends were trimmed by 0 bases and 0 bases, with 6 bases remaining between them. The CDR3 coding sequence is TGTGCCAGCAGCTTAGATGGGACCTCTGGAAACACCATATATTTT. The encoded protein is CASSLDGTSGNTIYF.

This clone was observed a few times. The rearrangement uses TRBV10-3 and TRBJ1-1; D not certain. This CDR3 is built from 16 residues. From germline, CDR1 is ENHRY and CDR2 SYGVKD. Trimming stripped 3 bases from V and 2 bases from J, with 16 bases between. In DNA form, the CDR3 reads TGTGCCATCAGTGAAGGCGTATGGGTTCAAAACACTGAAGCTTTCTTT. It specifies CAISEGVWVQNTEAFF.

The rearrangement links TRBV27 to TRBJ1-5; 12 bases agree with TRBD1. The length of the CDR3 is 16 residues. CDR1 is MNHEY and CDR2 is SMNVEV in the germline V gene (reference sequence). The V and J ends lost 5 bases and 5 bases, in that order; junction bases with no gene match: 7. CDR3 loop: CASSHRDRGPDQPQHF. The CDR3 region has the DNA TGTGCCAGCAGTCACCGGGACAGGGGGCCGGATCAGCCCCAGCATTTT.

The chain recombines TRBV28 with TRBJ2-7; possibly TRBD2 for D (5 bases). The germline gives CDR1 MDHEN, CDR2 SYDVKM. CDR3 size: 14 residues. Between the trimmed V and J ends, which lost 7 bases and 0 bases, there was a span of 13 bases. The CDR3 coding sequence is TGTGCCAGCACCCGGGGTCTAAGCTCCTACGAGCAGTACTTC. As protein: CASTRGLSSYEQYF.